These 26 T cell receptor beta chains were sequenced from one sample in a study of response to subunit inactivated influenza vaccine (dated by TCRdb to 2016 to 2019). Library preparation was by RT-PCR. The listed sequencing device is Illumina HiSeq 2500. TCRdb's own reprocessing of the public reads used fastp at Q25 and MiXCR and kept productive beta chains. Records with the same CDR3 protein are collapsed into one entry carrying the most frequent genes and DNA. The sample table contains hundreds of thousands of distinct CDR3 sequences; only one count was recorded for under 20% of them. The ten largest account for roughly a tenth of the sample. Material: PBMCs from blood, obtained approximately 5 days after vaccination. The source is a man aged 50 to 59 who received an inactivated influenza vaccine. Donor details come from another sample of the same person, matched by shared clones.

A few counts support this clonotype. The V gene is TRBV13, the J gene TRBJ2-1, with TRBD2 as a possible D gene (6 bases). Germline lookup yields CDR1 PRHDT and CDR2 FYEKMQ (reference sequence). This CDR3 region has 15 residues. V was shortened by 5 bases and J by 0 bases, with 11 bases between the two germline ends. The chain's CDR3 is CASSHGGSSYNEQFF. In nucleotides, the CDR3 is TGTGCCAGCAGCCACGGGGGAAGCTCCTACAATGAGCAGTTCTTC.

A few counts support this clonotype. V usage is TRBV16 and J usage is TRBJ2-7; TRBD2 aligns across 8 bases. V was clipped by 4 bases and J by 2 bases; unmatched bases: 7. CDR1 KGHSY and CDR2 FQNENV come from the germline V gene. The CDR3 consists of 15 residues. CDR3 DNA: TGTGCCAGCAGCCCGACTGCTAGCGGGCCCTACGAGCAGTACTTC. As protein: CASSPTASGPYEQYF.

This clonotype appeared a few times. CDR3 nucleotide sequence: TGTGCCACCCTTACGGGCTGGGGGTCGAAGAATGAGCAGTTCTTC. It codes for CATLTGWGSKNEQFF. The chain links TRBV12-3 or TRBV12-4 to TRBJ2-1; D is perhaps TRBD1 or TRBD2 (5 bases each). This CDR3 is 15 amino acids long. V was shortened by 10 bases and J by 7 bases, with 23 bases between the two germline ends.

This clonotype was counted at least ten times. The J gene is TRBJ2-1, the V gene TRBV4-3; TRBD2 matches 10 bases. CDR3 length: 19 residues. The V gene end was trimmed by 3 bases and the J gene end by 0 bases; junction bases not matched to a gene: 11. Germline CDR1 LGHNA, CDR2 YSLEER. In nucleotides, the CDR3 is TGCGCCAGCAGCCAGCTAGCGGGGGCCGAATTTAGCTCCTACAATGAGCAGTTCTTC. Amino acid sequence: CASSQLAGAEFSSYNEQFF.

This clonotype was observed a handful of times. The chain uses TRBV7-2 and TRBJ1-3, with 10 positions matching TRBD1. V was pared by 4 bases and J by 1 base, with 7 bases of the junction left unmatched. The CDR3 length is 17 residues. Looked up from germline, CDR1 is SGHTA and CDR2 is FQGNSA. The CDR3 nucleotides are TGTGCCAGCAGCTCGCGACAGGGGGCTTTATCTGGAAACACCATATATTTT. Its translation: CASSSRQGALSGNTIYF.

This clonotype came up a few times. The CDR3 spells CSARVRRQANSPLHF. CDR3 coding DNA: TGCAGTGCTAGAGTAAGGAGACAGGCTAATTCACCCCTCCACTTT. The V call is TRBV20-1, the J call TRBJ1-6; TRBD1 might be the D (6 bases). The CDR3 is made up of 15 amino acids. Germline assignment: CDR1 DFQATT and CDR2 SNEGSKA (reference sequence). Trimming took 1 base from V and 6 from J, leaving 13 bases between them.

This clonotype was counted only a few times. The chain has TRBV4-2 and TRBJ1-1; tentative D call: TRBD1 (6 bases). Germline CDR1 LGHNA, CDR2 YNFKEQ. The CDR3 has 17 amino acids. Trimming pared 0 bases from V and 1 base from J, leaving 15 bases between. CDR3 DNA sequence: TGTGCCAGCAGCCAAGATGTGTGGGGGCTGGGGAACACTGAAGCTTTCTTT. Translation: CASSQDVWGLGNTEAFF.

The chain combines TRBV5-1 with TRBJ1-2; D is unclear. From germline, CDR1 is SGHRS and CDR2 YFSETQ. The CDR3 is 13 residues long. V lost 0 bases, J lost 7 bases, and 10 bases lay in between. The CDR3 region is CASSLGLSAGYTF. Here the CDR3 DNA reads TGCGCCAGCAGCTTGGGGTTGAGTGCTGGCTACACCTTC.

This clonotype was seen only a few times. The genes are TRBV7-9 and TRBJ2-7, with D maybe TRBD2 (7 bases). The CDR3 extends over 14 amino acids. V lost 7 bases and J lost 1, with 14 bases in between. The V gene's germline CDR1 is SEHNR and CDR2 FQNEAQ (reference sequence). Here the CDR3 DNA reads TGTGCCAGCACCCTAGGGGGGGAATCCTACGAGCAGTACTTC. Residues: CASTLGGESYEQYF. Based on the CDR3 plus reference TRBV7-9 and TRBJ2-7, the full variable domain is DTGVSQNPRHKITKRGQNVTFRCDPISEHNRLYWYRQTLGQGPEFLTYFQNEAQLEKSRLLSDRFSAERPKGSFSTLEIQRTEQGDSAMYLCASTLGGESYEQYFGPGTRLTVT.

In this sample, this clonotype turned up many times. The chain couples TRBV7-6 to TRBJ2-7, with TRBD2 matching over 7 bases. Germline V lookup: CDR1 SGHVS, CDR2 FNYEAQ. V shed 5 bases, J shed 0 bases, and the junction held 4 bases outside the gene matches. The CDR3 extends over 14 amino acids. CDR3: CASSRDYGSYEQYF. CDR3 DNA: TGTGCCAGCAGCCGGGACTACGGCTCCTACGAGCAGTACTTC.

V usage is TRBV12-3 or TRBV12-4 and J usage is TRBJ2-6; D may be TRBD2 (6 bases). V lost 6 bases to trimming and J lost 2 bases, with 14 bases between them. The CDR3 length is 16 residues. The CDR3 nucleotides read TGTGCCAGCAGCGTACATAGCGGAACTGGGGCCAACGTCCTGACTTTC. Its translation is CASSVHSGTGANVLTF.

This chain links TRBV7-9 with TRBJ1-3, with TRBD1 matching 7 bases. V lost 1 base, J lost 4 bases, and 1 base stayed unmatched. CDR3 length equals 14 residues. Germline V gene sequence: CDR1 SEHNR, CDR2 FQNEAQ (reference sequence). CDR3: CASSLGTGGNTIYF. The CDR3 region has the DNA TGTGCCAGCAGCTTAGGGACAGGCGGAAACACCATATATTTT.

This clonotype appeared a few times. This chain connects TRBV24-1 to TRBJ2-3, with TRBD1 matching 10 bases. V shed 0 bases, J shed 3 bases, and the junction held 2 bases outside the gene matches. Germline V gives CDR1 KGHDR, CDR2 SFDVKD. The CDR3 length is 16 residues. CDR3 protein: CATSDLGDRGTDTQYF. In DNA, the CDR3 is TGTGCCACCAGTGATTTGGGGGACAGGGGTACAGATACGCAGTATTTT.

The gene calls are TRBV2 and TRBJ2-3, with 7 bases lining up with TRBD2. The CDR3 spans 14 residues. V gave up 8 bases and J gave up 0 bases; unmatched junction bases: 5. Germline V gene sequence: CDR1 SNHLY, CDR2 FYNNEI. The CDR3 nucleotides are TGTGCCAGCCTACTAGCGTATAGCACAGATACGCAGTATTTT. This gives the protein CASLLAYSTDTQYF.

The rearrangement joins TRBV28 to TRBJ2-7, with D possibly matching TRBD1 (6 bases). Germline values: CDR1 MDHEN, CDR2 SYDVKM. The CDR3 has 16 amino acids. V dropped 5 bases and J dropped 0 bases, with 17 bases sitting between them. Here the CDR3 DNA reads TGTGCCAGCAGTCCGCCGCCAGGGGCGGGCTCCTACGAGCAGTACTTC. Amino acids: CASSPPPGAGSYEQYF.

This clonotype was found a few times. CDR3 region: CASSYVSGSTYNEQFF. The CDR3 DNA sequence: TGTGCCAGCAGCTACGTTAGCGGGAGTACCTACAATGAGCAGTTCTTC. V gene TRBV7-2 combines with J gene TRBJ2-1; 9 nucleotides line up with TRBD2. Trimming removed 4 bases from V and 2 bases from J; junction bases left unmatched: 6. Germline V gene data show CDR1 as SGHTA and CDR2 as FQGNSA. CDR3 size: 16 residues.

The table lists this clonotype with a count of one. The chain recombines TRBV14 with TRBJ2-7; 12 bases match TRBD1. Germline V gene lookup returns CDR1 SGHDN and CDR2 FVKESK. The CDR3 is 16 residues long. V shed 5 bases and J 6 bases; nucleotides not matched to a gene: 11. CDR3 coding DNA: TGTGCCAGCAGCGAAGGTTTTGGGACAGGGGGCTTCGAGCAGTACTTC. Protein: CASSEGFGTGGFEQYF.

This clonotype appeared many times. The chain employs TRBV19 and TRBJ1-5; unclear D gene. Germline V gives CDR1 LNHDA, CDR2 SQIVND (reference sequence). This CDR3 comprises 15 residues. V was shortened by 3 bases and J by 3 bases, with 12 bases between the two germline ends. For the CDR3, the DNA is TGTGCCAGTAGTATTGGTAGGGAGTTCAATCAGCCCCAGCATTTT. Its protein is CASSIGREFNQPQHF.

A few counts support this clonotype. This chain links TRBV9 with TRBJ2-3; 7 positions match TRBD2. The junction had 4 bases not matched to a gene; V was cut back by 0 bases and J by 0 bases. There are 16 residues in the CDR3. The germline CDR1 and CDR2 sequences are SGDLS and YYNGEE. The CDR3, as DNA: TGTGCCAGCAGCGTAGAAGGGAGGGGAAGCACAGATACGCAGTATTTT. This translates into CASSVEGRGSTDTQYF.

CDR3 sequence: CSARVLAAAYEQYF. DNA for the CDR3: TGCAGTGCTAGAGTACTAGCGGCAGCCTACGAGCAGTACTTC. V is TRBV20-1 and J is TRBJ2-7; 8 nucleotides agree with TRBD2. CDR1 is DFQATT and CDR2 is SNEGSKA in the germline V gene (reference sequence). The CDR3 length is 14 residues. Trimming took 1 base from V and 2 from J; bases not matched to a gene: 4.

V is TRBV10-3 and J is TRBJ2-3, with D tentatively TRBD1 or TRBD2 (6 bases each). The CDR3 runs 15 residues. V was shortened by 3 bases and J by 0 bases, with 10 bases between the two germline ends. The V gene's germline CDR1 is ENHRY and CDR2 SYGVKD. The CDR3 is CAISESGASTDTQYF. For the CDR3, the DNA is TGTGCCATCAGTGAATCGGGGGCGAGCACAGATACGCAGTATTTT.

The chain has TRBV29-1 and TRBJ2-5, with 14 bases lining up with TRBD2. V shed 6 bases and J 7 bases; nucleotides not matched to a gene: 7. The length of the CDR3 is 14 residues. Germline lookup yields CDR1 SQVTM and CDR2 ANQGSEA. Here the CDR3 reads CSVVGTSGSLTQYF. CDR3 bases: TGCAGCGTCGTCGGGACTAGCGGGAGTTTGACCCAGTACTTC.

The chain joins TRBV4-3 to TRBJ2-5, with 8 bases identical to TRBD1. Germline V gene lookup returns CDR1 LGHNA and CDR2 YSLEER. There are 15 residues in the CDR3. Trimming cost V 0 bases and J 5 bases; bases outside gene matches: 5. Written as DNA, the CDR3 is TGCGCCAGCAGCCAAGATCCCAGGGGGCAGGAGACCCAGTACTTC. Amino acid sequence: CASSQDPRGQETQYF.

The sample holds a few counts of this clonotype. The V and J genes are TRBV20-1 and TRBJ2-7, with TRBD1 matching over 9 bases. The germline gives CDR1 DFQATT, CDR2 SNEGSKA (reference sequence). The V gene end was trimmed by 4 bases and the J gene end by 2 bases; junction bases not matched to a gene: 9. The CDR3 extends over 15 amino acids. Written as DNA, the CDR3 is TGCAGTGCTACGGACGGACAGGGGATTGCCTACGAGCAGTACTTC. As protein: CSATDGQGIAYEQYF.

The rearrangement joins TRBV9 to TRBJ1-2; D gene unclear. This CDR3 is built from 17 residues. In germline, CDR1 is SGDLS, CDR2 YYNGEE. Trimming took off 4 bases at V and 2 bases at J, with 21 bases between the two ends. For the CDR3, the DNA is TGTGCCAGCAGCCCCCCGCCGGCGGCCGCTAAGAACTATGGCTACACCTTC. Encoded protein: CASSPPPAAAKNYGYTF.

This clonotype was detected a few times. CDR3 coding DNA: TGTGCCAGCTCACTACAGGGGGCAATGAACACTGAAGCTTTCTTT. As protein: CASSLQGAMNTEAFF. The chain is built from TRBV18 and TRBJ1-1; 9 bases map to TRBD1. CDR1 and CDR2 from the germline V gene are KGHSH and LQKENI. The CDR3 totals 15 residues. The V segment lost 4 bases and the J segment 0 bases; nucleotides outside the gene matches: 3.